One sample yielded the 2 T cell receptor beta chains listed below, sequenced in a study of persistence of HIV-infected CD4 T cells. Their antigens remain unidentified. The stimulus was an HIV-1 Gag 15-mer peptide pool, 0.95 to 1 ug/peptide/mL. Sorted nonresponding memory CD4+ T cells were CD40L-negative, CD69-negative, CD45RO-high. This was the immunoSEQ version 4 assay in survey mode. Assay used: immunoSEQ multiplex PCR; TCRdb lists only in-frame clones, some missing. The sample includes about 40,000 clones, approximately 80% of them seen just once. The specimen was CD4+ T cells sorted from PBMCs after 18-hour stimulation, collected from a patient who received antiretroviral therapy. Every receptor here comes from an adult man with HIV who was CMV-seropositive.

V is TRBV6-5 and J is TRBJ2-2, with D unresolved. The CDR3 loop spans 11 amino acids. CDR1 and CDR2 (germline): MNHEY, SVGAGI. V was trimmed by 4 bases and J by 7 bases, leaving 4 bases between them. CDR3 protein: CASSSHGELFF. DNA of the CDR3: TGTGCCAGCAGTTCTCACGGGGAGCTGTTTTTT.

The chain employs TRBV10-3 and TRBJ2-7; D perhaps matches TRBD2 (6 bases). The CDR3 is 16 amino acids. V gave up 0 bases and J gave up 3 bases, with 15 bases separating them. Looked up from germline, CDR1 is ENHRY and CDR2 is SYGVKD. The CDR3 DNA reads as TGTGCCATCAGTGAGTCCTTGGGAGGATCTATCTACGAGCAGTACTTC. Translated, it gives CAISESLGGSIYEQYF.